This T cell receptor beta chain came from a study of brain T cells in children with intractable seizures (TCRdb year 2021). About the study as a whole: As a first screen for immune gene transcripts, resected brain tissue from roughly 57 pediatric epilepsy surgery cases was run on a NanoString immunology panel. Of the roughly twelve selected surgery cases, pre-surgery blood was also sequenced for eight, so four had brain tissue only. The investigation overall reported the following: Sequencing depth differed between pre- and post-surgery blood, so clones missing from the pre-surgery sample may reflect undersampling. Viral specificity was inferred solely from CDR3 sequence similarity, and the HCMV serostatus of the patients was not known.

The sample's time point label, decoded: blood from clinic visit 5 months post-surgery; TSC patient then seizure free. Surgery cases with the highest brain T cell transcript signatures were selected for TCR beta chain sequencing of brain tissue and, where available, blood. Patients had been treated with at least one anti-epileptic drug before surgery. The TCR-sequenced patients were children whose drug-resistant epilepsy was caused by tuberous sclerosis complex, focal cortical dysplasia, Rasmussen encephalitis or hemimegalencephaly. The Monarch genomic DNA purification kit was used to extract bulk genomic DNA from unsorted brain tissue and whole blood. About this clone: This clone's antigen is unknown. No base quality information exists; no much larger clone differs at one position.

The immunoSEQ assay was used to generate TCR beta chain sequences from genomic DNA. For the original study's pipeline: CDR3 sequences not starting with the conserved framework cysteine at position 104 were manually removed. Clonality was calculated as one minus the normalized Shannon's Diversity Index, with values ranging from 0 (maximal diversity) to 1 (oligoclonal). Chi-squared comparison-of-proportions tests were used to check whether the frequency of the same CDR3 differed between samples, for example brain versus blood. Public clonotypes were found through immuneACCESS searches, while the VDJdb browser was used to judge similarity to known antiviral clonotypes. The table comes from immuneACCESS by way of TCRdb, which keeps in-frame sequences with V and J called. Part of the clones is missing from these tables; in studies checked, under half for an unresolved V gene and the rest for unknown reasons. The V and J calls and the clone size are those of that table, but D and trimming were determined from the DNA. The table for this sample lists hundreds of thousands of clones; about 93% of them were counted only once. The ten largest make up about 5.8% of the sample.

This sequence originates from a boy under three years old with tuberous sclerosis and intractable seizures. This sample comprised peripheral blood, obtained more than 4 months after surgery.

The nucleotide sequence is TGTGCCAGCAGTGAACAGGGGGCTAGCTCCTACGAGCAGTACTTC. It is translated as CASSEQGASSYEQYF. Recombination linked TRBV2 to TRBJ2-7, with 8 central nucleotides matching TRBD1. From cysteine to phenylalanine, the CDR3 is 15 amino acids long. The DNA shown is the 45-base CDR3, in frame from base 1. CDR1 SNHLY and CDR2 FYNNEI were looked up in the germline V gene. After removal of 2 bases from V and 0 bases from J, the junction retains 3 bases not matched to a gene.